What follows are 15 T cell receptor beta chains derived from one specimen sequenced in a study of OX40 agonist ivuxolimab in advanced cancers. Generated by immunoSEQ multiplex PCR, the TCRdb table keeps only in-frame clones and is missing some. Of about 55,000 clones in the sample, 88% were seen once. Specimen: CD4+ or CD8+ T cells sorted from blood, collected in a trial of the OX40 agonist ivuxolimab. The receptors here all came from an adult with an advanced solid tumor such as melanoma, head and neck, liver or kidney cancer.

In its sample, this clone was seen once. The chain recombines TRBV9 with TRBJ2-5; 9 bases are a match to TRBD2. The CDR3 is made up of 16 amino acids. Germline V gene sequence: CDR1 SGDLS, CDR2 YYNGEE. V gave up 0 bases and J gave up 5 bases; unmatched junction bases: 8. As DNA, the CDR3 is TGTGCCAGCAGCGTAGGCCCAGCGGGAGGTTCGGAGACCCAGTACTTC. It is translated as CASSVGPAGGSETQYF.

The chain employs TRBV4-1 and TRBJ2-1; the match to TRBD2 covers 11 bases. The CDR3 runs 14 residues. Germline values: CDR1 MGHRA, CDR2 YSYEKL. CDR3 nucleotide sequence: TGCGCGTCTAGACTAGCGGGGAGGAGTCCTATACAGTTCTTC. This codes for CASRLAGRSPIQFF.

The chain uses TRBV2 and TRBJ1-1; 8 nucleotides agree with TRBD1. The CDR3 covers 14 residues. Trimming cost V 6 bases and J 7 bases; bases outside gene matches: 10. CDR1 and CDR2 (germline): SNHLY, FYNNEI. The CDR3 reads CASRLGQERDEAFF. The DNA for the CDR3 is TGTGCCAGCAGATTGGGACAGGAAAGGGATGAAGCTTTCTTT.

This chain joins TRBV7-9 and TRBJ1-2; no firm D call. Germline loops: CDR1 SEHNR, CDR2 FQNEAQ (reference sequence). Trimming took 5 bases from V and 0 from J, leaving 16 bases between them. The CDR3 contains 16 residues. CDR3 protein: CASSLGFRSTNYGYTF. CDR3 in DNA: TGTGCCAGCAGCCTTGGGTTCAGGTCTACTAACTATGGCTACACCTTC.

The chain is built from TRBV4-1 and TRBJ2-1; 9 bases agree with TRBD1. The trim removed 5 bases at V and 2 bases at J, leaving 4 bases unmatched. Germline loops: CDR1 MGHRA, CDR2 YSYEKL. CDR3 length: 15 residues. The CDR3 nucleotides are TGCGCCAGCAGCTTAACAGGGGGCGCCTACAATGAGCAGTTCTTC. Protein product: CASSLTGGAYNEQFF.

The chain joins TRBV28 to TRBJ2-7, with D maybe TRBD2 (6 bases). This CDR3 is 13 amino acids long. CDR1 and CDR2 (germline): MDHEN, SYDVKM. The V end was cut by 5 bases, the J end by 4 bases, with 12 bases between. The CDR3 region is CASSPSGTYEQYF. The DNA for the CDR3 is TGTGCCAGCAGTCCGTCCGGGACTTACGAGCAGTACTTC.

This clone has only a few counts. The chain couples TRBV7-9 to TRBJ2-7; no firm D call. V was clipped by 5 bases and J by 2 bases, with 10 bases between them. This CDR3 is 13 amino acids long. The germline CDR1 and CDR2 sequences are SEHNR and FQNEAQ (reference sequence). The CDR3 sequence is CASSAWQPYEQYF. The CDR3 DNA is TGTGCCAGCAGCGCCTGGCAGCCCTACGAGCAGTACTTC.

In its sample, this clone was seen once. V and J are TRBV11-1 and TRBJ2-7, with D perhaps being TRBD1 or TRBD2 (6 bases each). This CDR3 comprises 15 residues. Trimming took off 1 base at V and 2 bases at J, with 12 bases between the two ends. Germline CDR1 reads SGHAT; CDR2 reads FQDESV (reference sequence). CDR3 amino acids: CASSLGSGATYEQYF. The CDR3, as DNA: TGTGCCAGCAGCTTAGGTTCGGGGGCTACCTACGAGCAGTACTTC.

This clone was seen once. The gene calls are TRBV5-1 and TRBJ1-1, with D perhaps TRBD1 (6 bases). The CDR3 is 15 residues long. The V and J ends lost 1 base and 1 base respectively, with 11 bases between them. The germline V gene encodes CDR1 SGHRS and CDR2 YFSETQ. The CDR3 region is CASSLKGDQNTEAFF. CDR3 in DNA: TGCGCCAGCAGCTTGAAGGGGGATCAGAACACTGAAGCTTTCTTT.

The V gene is TRBV7-9, the J gene TRBJ1-1; D not certain. Trimming removed 1 base at V and 1 base at J, with 13 bases between. Germline CDR1 SEHNR, CDR2 FQNEAQ (reference sequence). This CDR3 comprises 16 residues. The CDR3 reads CASSLGGWGRNTEAFF. CDR3 nucleotide sequence: TGTGCCAGCAGCTTAGGAGGGTGGGGAAGGAACACTGAAGCTTTCTTT.

The chain employs TRBV9 and TRBJ2-1; the match to TRBD2 covers 8 bases. V lost 4 bases to trimming and J lost 6 bases; unmatched junction nucleotides: 15. CDR1 is SGDLS and CDR2 is YYNGEE in the germline V gene. This CDR3 region has 17 residues. CDR3 protein: CASSSPSSGTRPNEQFF. The CDR3 nucleotides are TGTGCCAGCAGCTCCCCCTCCTCCGGGACTAGGCCCAATGAGCAGTTCTTC.

V usage is TRBV7-9 and J usage is TRBJ1-2; D gene uncertain. This CDR3 spans 13 amino acids. Germline CDR1 SEHNR, CDR2 FQNEAQ (reference sequence). Between the trimmed V and J ends, which lost 5 bases and 2 bases, there was a span of 9 bases. CDR3 sequence: CASSPSANYGYTF. The CDR3 coding sequence is TGTGCCAGCAGCCCGTCAGCAAACTATGGCTACACCTTC.

This chain uses TRBV28 with TRBJ1-1; D ambiguous. Germline V gene data show CDR1 as MDHEN and CDR2 as SYDVKM. The CDR3 runs to 14 residues. The ends were cut back, 4 bases at V and 2 bases at J, with 11 bases in the middle. The CDR3 DNA follows: TGTGCCAGCAGTTATATGGTGGCTAACACTGAAGCTTTCTTT. It specifies CASSYMVANTEAFF.

V usage is TRBV7-9 and J usage is TRBJ1-2; D call uncertain. This CDR3 has 14 residues. The germline V gene has CDR1 SEHNR and CDR2 FQNEAQ (reference sequence). The germline V and J ends were trimmed by 1 base and 8 bases, with 14 bases remaining between them. CDR3 DNA sequence: TGTGCCAGCAGCTTAGAAAAGGGATTGGGCGGCTACACCTTC. Translated, it gives CASSLEKGLGGYTF.

This clone was picked up a small number of times. The chain employs TRBV6-5 and TRBJ2-7, with TRBD2 matching 11 bases. CDR3 length: 15 residues. Germline trimming cut 0 bases from V and 6 bases from J; bases unmatched to any gene: 4. Germline CDR1 reads MNHEY; CDR2 reads SVGAGI. CDR3 sequence reads: CASSYSGLAGGEQYF. The CDR3 region has the DNA TGTGCCAGCAGTTACTCAGGGCTAGCGGGAGGCGAGCAGTACTTC.